Listed below are T cell receptor beta chains from one sample, sequenced in a study of blood T cells in healthy people across ages. TCRdb called the 5' RACE reads again in MiXCR, with one record for every CDR3 protein. In the table there are approximately 670,000 distinct CDR3 sequences, about 43% of which are singletons. Sequenced input: blood. Receptors were obtained from a man aged 80 or over in good health. Both conserved end residues are part of each CDR3. Fields, in order: V gene, clone size, J gene, D gene, CDR3 DNA, CDR3 protein. The D gene is left open where the match is weak. A clone size is listed for some rows: how often the clone was seen (once, few, many), or a class if it is expanded.

TRBV6-5	.	TRBJ2-3	.	TGTGCCAGCAGTTACTCTGGGGCCAGATCAGATACGCGGTATTTT	CASSYSGARSDTRYF
TRBV7-2	many	TRBJ2-3	.	TGTGCCAGCAGTCTTGGACTCACAGATACGCAGTATTTT	CASSLGLTDTQYF
TRBV25-1	few	TRBJ2-7	TRBD1	TGTGCCAGCAGTGAACCCGGGACAGCTGCCTACGAGCAGTACTTC	CASSEPGTAAYEQYF
TRBV10-3	.	TRBJ2-3	TRBD1	TGTGCCATCAGTGGCGGACAGGGACGCACAGATACGCAGTATTTT	CAISGGQGRTDTQYF
TRBV4-3	.	TRBJ2-2	TRBD1	TGCGCCAGCAGCCAAGATCCCCAGGGGGCGGCCGGGGAGCTGTTTTTT	CASSQDPQGAAGELFF
TRBV6-5	few	TRBJ2-3	TRBD1	TGTGCCAGCAGTCAAACAGGGGCCAACACAGATACGCAGTATTTT	CASSQTGANTDTQYF
TRBV20-1	.	TRBJ2-4	.	TGCAGTGCTAGCTCAAGGATAGCCAAAAACATTCAGTACTTC	CSASSRIAKNIQYF
TRBV12-3/TRBV12-4	few	TRBJ2-4	TRBD2	TGTGCCAGCAGCTCAACCGGGACTAGTCTACTAGCCAAAAACATTCAGTACTTC	CASSSTGTSLLAKNIQYF
TRBV2	few	TRBJ2-7	.	TGTGCCAGCAGCGGGGCCCTGTTGGAGCAGTACTTC	CASSGALLEQYF
TRBV19	.	TRBJ2-7	TRBD1	TGTGCCAGTAGTGCGCCGGGACAGGGAGCCTACGAGCAGTACTTC	CASSAPGQGAYEQYF